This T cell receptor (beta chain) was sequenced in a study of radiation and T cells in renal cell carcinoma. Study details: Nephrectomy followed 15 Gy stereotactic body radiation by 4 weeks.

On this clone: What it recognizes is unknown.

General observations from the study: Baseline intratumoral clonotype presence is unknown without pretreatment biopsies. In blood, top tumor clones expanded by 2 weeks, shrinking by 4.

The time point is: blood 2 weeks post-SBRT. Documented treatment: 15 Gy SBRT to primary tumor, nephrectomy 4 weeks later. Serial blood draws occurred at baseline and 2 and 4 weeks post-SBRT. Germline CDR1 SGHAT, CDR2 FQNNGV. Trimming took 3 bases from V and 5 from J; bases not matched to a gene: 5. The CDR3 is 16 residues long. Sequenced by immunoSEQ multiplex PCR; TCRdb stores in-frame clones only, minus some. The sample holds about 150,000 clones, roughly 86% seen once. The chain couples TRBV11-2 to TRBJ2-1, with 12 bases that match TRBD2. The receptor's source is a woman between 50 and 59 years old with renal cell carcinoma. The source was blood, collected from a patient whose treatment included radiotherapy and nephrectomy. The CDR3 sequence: CASSFPGLAGNNEQFF. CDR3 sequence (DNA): TGTGCCAGCAGCTTCCCGGGACTAGCGGGCAACAATGAGCAGTTCTTC. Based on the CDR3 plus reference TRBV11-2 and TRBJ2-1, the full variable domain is EAGVAQSPRYKIIEKRQSVAFWCNPISGHATLYWYQQILGQGPKLLIQFQNNGVVDDSQLPKDRFSAERLKGVDSTLKIQPAKLEDSAVYLCASSFPGLAGNNEQFFGPGTRLTVL.